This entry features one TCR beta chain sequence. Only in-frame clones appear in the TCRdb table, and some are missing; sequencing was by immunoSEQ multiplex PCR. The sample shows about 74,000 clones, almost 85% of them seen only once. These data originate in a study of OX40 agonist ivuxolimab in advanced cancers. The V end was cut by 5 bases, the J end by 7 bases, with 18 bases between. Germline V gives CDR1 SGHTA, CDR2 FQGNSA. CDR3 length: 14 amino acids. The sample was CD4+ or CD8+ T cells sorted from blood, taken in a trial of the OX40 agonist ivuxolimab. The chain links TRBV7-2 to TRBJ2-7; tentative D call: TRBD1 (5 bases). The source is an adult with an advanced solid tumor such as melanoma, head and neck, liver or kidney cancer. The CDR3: CASSRKGITGEQYF. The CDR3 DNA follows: TGTGCCAGCAGCCGGAAGGGGATTACCGGGGAGCAGTACTTC. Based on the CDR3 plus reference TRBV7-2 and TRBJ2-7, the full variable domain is GAGVSQSPSNKVTEKGKDVELRCDPISGHTALYWYRQSLGQGLEFLIYFQGNSAPDKSGLPSDRFSAERTGGSVSTLTIQRTQQEDSAVYLCASSRKGITGEQYFGPGTRLTVT.